This T cell receptor (beta chain) was sequenced for a study of shared clonotypes between healthy human individuals. The CDR3 loop spans 14 amino acids. From germline, CDR1 is SGHRS and CDR2 YFSETQ. V lost 7 bases, J lost 10 bases, and 13 bases stayed unmatched. Assay used: immunoSEQ multiplex PCR; TCRdb lists only in-frame clones, some missing. The sample includes about 670,000 clones, 60% to 80% of them seen just once. This clone was counted once. Material for sequencing was memory CD4+ T cells sorted from blood. Subset meaning: CD45RA-negative fraction. The sequence came from a woman younger than 45 in good health. J is TRBJ2-1 and V is TRBV5-1; 8 bases are a match to TRBD2. The CDR3 loop reads CASEEIPGGSEQFF. The CDR3 DNA reads TGCGCCAGCGAAGAAATACCGGGGGGGAGCGAGCAGTTCTTC.